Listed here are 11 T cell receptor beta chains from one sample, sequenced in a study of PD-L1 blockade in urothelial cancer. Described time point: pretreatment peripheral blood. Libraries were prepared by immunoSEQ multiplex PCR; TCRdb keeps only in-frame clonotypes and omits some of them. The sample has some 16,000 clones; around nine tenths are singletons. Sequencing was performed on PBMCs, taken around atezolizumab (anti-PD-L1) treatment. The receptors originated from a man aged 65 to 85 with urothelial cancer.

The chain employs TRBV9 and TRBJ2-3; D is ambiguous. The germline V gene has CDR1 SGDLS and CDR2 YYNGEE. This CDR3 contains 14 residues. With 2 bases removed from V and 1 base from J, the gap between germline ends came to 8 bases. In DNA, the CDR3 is TGTGCCAGCAGCGTCCAGGCTGGCACAGATACGCAGTATTTT. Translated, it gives CASSVQAGTDTQYF.

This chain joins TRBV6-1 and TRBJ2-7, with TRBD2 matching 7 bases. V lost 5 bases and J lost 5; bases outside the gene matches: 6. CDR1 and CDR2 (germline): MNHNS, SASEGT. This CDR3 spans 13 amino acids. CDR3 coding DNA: TGTGCCAGCAGTCTTCGGGGAGGGGACGAGCAGTACTTC. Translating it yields CASSLRGGDEQYF.

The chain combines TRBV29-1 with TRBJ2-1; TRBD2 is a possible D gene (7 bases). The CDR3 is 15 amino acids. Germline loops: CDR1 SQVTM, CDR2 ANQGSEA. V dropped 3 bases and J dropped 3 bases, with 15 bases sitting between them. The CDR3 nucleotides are TGCAGCGTTGAGCCCCGGGGGGCAAACTACAATGAGCAGTTCTTC. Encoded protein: CSVEPRGANYNEQFF.

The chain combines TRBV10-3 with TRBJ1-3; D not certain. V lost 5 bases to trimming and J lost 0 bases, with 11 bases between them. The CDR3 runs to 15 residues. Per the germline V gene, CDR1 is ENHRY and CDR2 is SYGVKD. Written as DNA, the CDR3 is TGTGCCATCAGTACGACACAGTACTCTGGAAACACCATATATTTT. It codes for CAISTTQYSGNTIYF.

The CDR3 here is CASSLANYEQFF. The CDR3 coding sequence is TGCGCCAGCAGCTTGGCCAATTATGAGCAGTTCTTC. The chain joins TRBV5-1 to TRBJ2-1, with no clear D. V dropped 0 bases and J dropped 8 bases, with 6 bases sitting between them. This CDR3 is built from 12 residues. Germline-derived CDR1 and CDR2 are SGHRS and YFSETQ.

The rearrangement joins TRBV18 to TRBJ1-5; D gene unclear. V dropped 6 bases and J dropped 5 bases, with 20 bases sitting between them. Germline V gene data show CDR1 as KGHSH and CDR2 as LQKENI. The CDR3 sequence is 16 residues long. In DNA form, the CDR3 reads TGTGCCAGCTCGCCCGGGATACTTTTGGCACATCAGCCCCAGCATTTT. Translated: CASSPGILLAHQPQHF.

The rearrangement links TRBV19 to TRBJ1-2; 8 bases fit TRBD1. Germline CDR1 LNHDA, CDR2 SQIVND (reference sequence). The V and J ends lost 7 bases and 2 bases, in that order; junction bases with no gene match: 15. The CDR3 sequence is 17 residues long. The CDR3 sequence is CASKDFGQGTLNYGYTF. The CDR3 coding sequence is TGTGCCAGTAAGGACTTTGGACAGGGCACCCTGAACTATGGCTACACCTTC.

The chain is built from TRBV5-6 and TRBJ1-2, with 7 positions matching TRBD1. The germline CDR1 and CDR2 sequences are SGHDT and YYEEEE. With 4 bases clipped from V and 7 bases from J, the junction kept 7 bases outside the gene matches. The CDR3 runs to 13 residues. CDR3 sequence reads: CASSLDRAGGYTF. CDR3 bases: TGTGCCAGCAGCCTAGACAGGGCAGGTGGCTACACCTTC.

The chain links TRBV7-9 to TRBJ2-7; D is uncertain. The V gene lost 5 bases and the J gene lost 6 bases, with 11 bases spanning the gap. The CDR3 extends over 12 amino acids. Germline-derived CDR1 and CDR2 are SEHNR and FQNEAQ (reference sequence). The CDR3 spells CASSPVSVEQYF. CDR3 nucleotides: TGTGCCAGCAGCCCAGTATCCGTCGAGCAGTACTTC.

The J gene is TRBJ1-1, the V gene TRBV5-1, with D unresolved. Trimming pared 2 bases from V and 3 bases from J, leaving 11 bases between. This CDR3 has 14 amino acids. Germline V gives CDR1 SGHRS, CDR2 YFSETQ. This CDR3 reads CASSLLSPDTEAFF. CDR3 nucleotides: TGCGCCAGCAGCTTACTAAGTCCGGACACTGAAGCTTTCTTT.

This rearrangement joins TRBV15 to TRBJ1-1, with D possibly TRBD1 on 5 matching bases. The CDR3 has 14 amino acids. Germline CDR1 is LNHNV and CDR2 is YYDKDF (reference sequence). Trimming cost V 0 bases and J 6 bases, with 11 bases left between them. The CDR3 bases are TGTGCCACCAGCAGAGATCGGACAAGATCTGAAGCTTTCTTT. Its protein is CATSRDRTRSEAFF.